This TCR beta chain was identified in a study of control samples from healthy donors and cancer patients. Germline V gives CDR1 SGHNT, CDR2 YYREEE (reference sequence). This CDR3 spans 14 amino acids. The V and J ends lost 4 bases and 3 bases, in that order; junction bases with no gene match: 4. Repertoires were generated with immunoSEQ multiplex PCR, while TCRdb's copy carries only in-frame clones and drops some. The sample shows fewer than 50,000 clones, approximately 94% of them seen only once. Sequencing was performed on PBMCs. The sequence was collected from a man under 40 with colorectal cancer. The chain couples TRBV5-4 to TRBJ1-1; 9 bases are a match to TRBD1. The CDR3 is CASSTDRGYTEAFF. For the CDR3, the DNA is TGTGCCAGCAGCACGGACAGGGGATACACTGAAGCTTTCTTT.